These T cell receptor beta chains were read from a single sample in a study of T cell repertoires in cytomegalovirus infection. MiXCR, applied by TCRdb to the reads, yields one record per CDR3 protein. Among under 350,000 distinct CDR3 sequences listed, roughly 9.3% were seen once. Source material: PBMCs. Source of these receptors: a human donor in good health (CMV status not recorded). Some clones in this sample may be carry-over from other donors' samples. The CDR3 runs from the conserved cysteine through the conserved F or W. A D gene is named only where the DNA matches it firmly. Only part of the rows carry a size: once, few, many, or a class if the clone is expanded.

clone_size: few; j_call: TRBJ2-5; d_call: TRBD2; cdr3_length: 14; v_call: TRBV28; cdr3_nt: TGTGCCAGCAGTATCCTGGGGGGGAAAGAGACCCAGTACTTC; cdr3_aa: CASSILGGKETQYF
clone_size: .; j_call: TRBJ2-1; d_call: TRBD1; cdr3_length: 15; v_call: TRBV29-1; cdr3_nt: TGCAGCGTTGAAGATCACATGGACAGGGTCAATGAGCAGTTCTTC; cdr3_aa: CSVEDHMDRVNEQFF
clone_size: many; j_call: TRBJ1-1; d_call: TRBD1; cdr3_length: 18; v_call: TRBV2; cdr3_nt: TGTGCCAGCAGTCGAAGGGGGACAGGGGCCCGCAGAGGGACTGAAGCTTTCTTT; cdr3_aa: CASSRRGTGARRGTEAFF
clone_size: .; j_call: TRBJ2-2; d_call: TRBD1; cdr3_length: 16; v_call: TRBV7-3; cdr3_nt: TGTGCCAGCAGTCCCATCACAGGGGGCCCGACCGGGGAGCTGTTTTTT; cdr3_aa: CASSPITGGPTGELFF
clone_size: many; j_call: TRBJ1-2; d_call: TRBD1; cdr3_length: 14; v_call: TRBV28; cdr3_nt: TGTGCCAGCAGTTCGGACAGGGTGACCTATGGCTACACCTTC; cdr3_aa: CASSSDRVTYGYTF
clone_size: many; j_call: TRBJ2-5; d_call: .; cdr3_length: 15; v_call: TRBV29-1; cdr3_nt: TGCAGCGTTGATGGTGGCAGGGGGGAGTTAGAGACCCAGTACTTC; cdr3_aa: CSVDGGRGELETQYF
clone_size: many; j_call: TRBJ1-5; d_call: .; cdr3_length: 14; v_call: TRBV7-2; cdr3_nt: TGTGCCAGCAGCTGGAAGGGTAGGGATCAGCCCCAGCATTTT; cdr3_aa: CASSWKGRDQPQHF
clone_size: many; j_call: TRBJ1-2; d_call: .; cdr3_length: 16; v_call: TRBV4-1; cdr3_nt: TGCGCCAGCAGCCGCCAACCCGGCGGAATGGGCGATGGCTACACCTTC; cdr3_aa: CASSRQPGGMGDGYTF
clone_size: few; j_call: TRBJ2-5; d_call: .; cdr3_length: 10; v_call: TRBV20-1; cdr3_nt: TGCAGTGCTGGGGGGAGGACCCAGTACTTC; cdr3_aa: CSAGGRTQYF
clone_size: many; j_call: TRBJ1-2; d_call: TRBD1; cdr3_length: 14; v_call: TRBV20-1; cdr3_nt: TGCAGTGCTAGAGCGCAGGGGGCTAACTATGGCTACACCTTC; cdr3_aa: CSARAQGANYGYTF
clone_size: many; j_call: TRBJ2-4; d_call: .; cdr3_length: 12; v_call: TRBV6-6; cdr3_nt: TGTGCCAGCAGGACGGGTGAAAACATTCAGTACTTC; cdr3_aa: CASRTGENIQYF
clone_size: .; j_call: TRBJ1-2; d_call: TRBD1; cdr3_length: 15; v_call: TRBV5-1; cdr3_nt: TGCGCCAGCAGCGACCGGGACAGGGATGTGTATGGCTACACCTTC; cdr3_aa: CASSDRDRDVYGYTF